These 10 T cell receptor beta chains share one sample of origin, sequenced in a study of shared clonotypes between healthy human individuals. Only in-frame clones appear in the TCRdb table, and some are missing; sequencing was by immunoSEQ multiplex PCR. Of around 2.1 million clones listed, about 93% are singletons. Terminally differentiated effector memory CD45RA+ cells were excluded by CCR7 positive selection of CD45RO-negative cells. The specimen was naive CD8+ T cells from PBMCs. Every receptor here comes from a man aged 18 to 35 in good health. Some clones in this sample may be carry-over from other donors' samples.

The genes are TRBV7-2 and TRBJ2-1, with D unclear. CDR1 is SGHTA and CDR2 is FQGNSA in the germline V gene. CDR3 length equals 12 residues. V was trimmed by 1 base and J by 6 bases, leaving 4 bases between them. CDR3 nucleotides: TGTGCCAGCAGCTTAGAAGTCAATGAGCAGTTCTTC. It encodes CASSLEVNEQFF.

This chain uses TRBV28 with TRBJ1-1; TRBD1 matches 7 bases. Trimming removed 0 bases from V and 0 bases from J; junction bases left unmatched: 4. The CDR3 is 16 amino acids. Germline-derived CDR1 and CDR2 are MDHEN and SYDVKM. CDR3: CASSLWGQSMNTEAFF. CDR3 nucleotides: TGTGCCAGCAGTTTATGGGGACAGAGTATGAACACTGAAGCTTTCTTT. The complete variable domain, with remaining parts taken from reference TRBV28 and TRBJ1-1, reads DVKVTQSSRYLVKRTGEKVFLECVQDMDHENMFWYRQDPGLGLRLIYFSYDVKMKEKGDIPEGYSVSREKKERFSLILESASTNQTSMYLCASSLWGQSMNTEAFFGQGTRLTVV.

The rearrangement joins TRBV28 to TRBJ2-5, with D unclear. From germline, CDR1 is MDHEN and CDR2 SYDVKM. Trimming cost V 3 bases and J 4 bases, with 15 bases left between them. The CDR3 runs to 15 residues. CDR3 amino acids: CASSLPSRGRETQYF. DNA for the CDR3: TGTGCCAGCAGTTTGCCCTCTAGAGGAAGAGAGACCCAGTACTTC.

The CDR3 here is CASTSGLLNEQFF. As DNA, the CDR3 is TGTGCCAGCACCTCCGGACTACTCAATGAGCAGTTCTTC. The chain combines TRBV6-6 with TRBJ2-1, with a tentative D call TRBD2 (6 bases). Germline CDR1 MNHNY, CDR2 SVGAGI (reference sequence). V lost 7 bases, J lost 6 bases, and 13 bases lay in between. The length of the CDR3 is 13 residues.

Regarding this clone: Other DNA variants within this sample encode the same CDR3. V is TRBV29-1 and J is TRBJ2-1; tentatively, D is TRBD1 (6 bases). This CDR3 contains 15 residues. The ends were cut back, 6 bases at V and 0 bases at J, with 15 bases in the middle. Germline V CDR1 and CDR2: SQVTM, ANQGSEA. The CDR3 loop reads CSVDSTGSSYNEQFF. As DNA, the CDR3 is TGCAGCGTAGACTCCACAGGGAGCTCCTACAATGAGCAGTTCTTC.

The chain links TRBV7-9 to TRBJ2-7; 10 bases line up with TRBD2. After removal of 2 bases from V and 4 bases from J, the junction contained 8 bases not matched to a gene. Germline CDR1 and CDR2: SEHNR and FQNEAQ (reference sequence). This CDR3 region has 16 residues. Here the CDR3 reads CASSLSPASGSYEQYF. The CDR3 DNA reads as TGTGCCAGCAGCTTATCCCCTGCTAGCGGGAGTTACGAGCAGTACTTC.

CDR3 DNA sequence: TGTGCCAGCAGTACCAGGACAGGGGGGACCTACGAGCAGTACTTC. Its protein product is CASSTRTGGTYEQYF. The chain joins TRBV27 to TRBJ2-7; the match to TRBD1 covers 10 bases. CDR3 length: 15 amino acids. Looked up from germline, CDR1 is MNHEY and CDR2 is SMNVEV (reference sequence). V shed 5 bases, J shed 2 bases, and the junction held 6 bases outside the gene matches.

The rearrangement joins TRBV15 to TRBJ1-1, with D hard to call. Trimming removed 1 base from V and 0 bases from J, with 6 bases in between. The CDR3 is 14 amino acids. Germline-derived CDR1 and CDR2 are LNHNV and YYDKDF (reference sequence). The CDR3 loop reads CATSRVRLNTEAFF. DNA of the CDR3: TGTGCCACCAGCAGAGTCCGCTTGAACACTGAAGCTTTCTTT.

V gene TRBV7-3 combines with J gene TRBJ2-2; TRBD1 matches 11 bases. The V gene end was trimmed by 5 bases and the J gene end by 2 bases; junction bases not matched to a gene: 13. CDR1 SGHTA and CDR2 FQGTGA come from the germline V gene. This CDR3 spans 19 amino acids. This CDR3 is CASSPGQGAITLNTGELFF. The CDR3 DNA reads TGTGCCAGCAGCCCCGGACAGGGGGCTATTACTCTCAACACCGGGGAGCTGTTTTTT.

With regard to this clone: Different DNA sequences within this sample yield the same CDR3. The V and J genes are TRBV7-9 and TRBJ2-7; 7 positions match TRBD1. After removal of 4 bases from V and 2 bases from J, the junction contained 5 bases not matched to a gene. CDR3 size: 14 residues. Germline V gene sequence: CDR1 SEHNR, CDR2 FQNEAQ (reference sequence). The CDR3 reads CASSSRDRAYEQYF. In DNA, the CDR3 is TGTGCCAGCAGCTCCCGGGACAGAGCCTACGAGCAGTACTTC.